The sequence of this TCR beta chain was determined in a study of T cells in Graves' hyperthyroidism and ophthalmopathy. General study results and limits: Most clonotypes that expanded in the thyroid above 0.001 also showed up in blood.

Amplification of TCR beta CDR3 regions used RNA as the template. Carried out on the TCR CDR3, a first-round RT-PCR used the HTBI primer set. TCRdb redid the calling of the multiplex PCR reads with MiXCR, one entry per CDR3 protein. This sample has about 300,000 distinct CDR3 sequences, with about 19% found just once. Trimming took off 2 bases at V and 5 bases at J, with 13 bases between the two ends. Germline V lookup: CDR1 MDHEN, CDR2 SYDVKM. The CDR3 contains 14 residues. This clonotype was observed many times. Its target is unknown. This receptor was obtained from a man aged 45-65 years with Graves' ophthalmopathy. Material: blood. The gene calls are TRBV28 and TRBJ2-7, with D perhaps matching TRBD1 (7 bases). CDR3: CASSLGGGTDEQYF. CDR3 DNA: TGTGCCAGCAGTTTAGGAGGGGGCACGGACGAGCAGTACTTC.